This TCR beta chain comes out of a study of T cell responses to AZD1222 COVID-19 vaccine. The CDR3 is 16 residues long. After removal of 1 base from V and 5 bases from J, the junction contained 5 bases not matched to a gene. CDR1 SGDLS and CDR2 YYNGEE come from the germline V gene. As concerns this clone: Its cognate antigen is unknown.

Produced via immunoSEQ multiplex PCR; TCRdb's table is partial and in-frame only. Of about 83,000 clones listed, roughly 90% are singletons. Study-wide findings and caveats: Unmutated variant regions reportedly attract nearly half of all spike-specific TCRs. Every sample of the repertoires postdated the peak T cell response. White British donors predominated, females outnumbered males, and clonal diversity was possibly underestimated. Seropositivity was recorded at baseline in only 6 or 7 AZD1222 recipients.

The chain has TRBV9 and TRBJ2-2; 10 nucleotides agree with TRBD2. Sequencing was performed on peripheral blood, taken on day 0 of MenACWY control vaccination. This TCR derives from an adult in good health. CDR3 DNA: TGTGCCAGCAGCGTATCTAGCGGGAGAAGAACCGGGGAGCTGTTTTTT. Translating gives CASSVSSGRRTGELFF.